These 28 T cell receptor beta chains originate from one sample sequenced in a study of blood T cell repertoires in COVID-19. Sequenced by immunoSEQ multiplex PCR; TCRdb stores in-frame clones only, minus some. The sample has roughly 270,000 clones; 65% to 90% are singletons. The sample consisted of peripheral blood. The receptors originated from a man aged 45-65 years with active or convalescent COVID-19.

The chain uses TRBV18 and TRBJ1-1; TRBD1 aligns across 9 bases. The CDR3 extends over 15 amino acids. CDR1 is KGHSH and CDR2 is LQKENI in the germline V gene. Trimming cost V 9 bases and J 1 base; bases outside gene matches: 9. The CDR3 sequence: CASTGQGQPNTEAFF. The CDR3 region has the DNA TGTGCCAGTACCGGACAGGGGCAACCGAACACTGAAGCTTTCTTT.

This chain uses TRBV15 with TRBJ2-7; no firm D call. The ends were cut back, 5 bases at V and 1 base at J, with 9 bases in the middle. CDR3 length: 13 residues. In germline, CDR1 is LNHNV, CDR2 YYDKDF (reference sequence). The CDR3 DNA is TGTGCCACCAGCGGAAGCGAGTCCTACGAGCAGTACTTC. It encodes CATSGSESYEQYF.

This clone was seen a single time. V and J are TRBV2 and TRBJ2-1, with D perhaps TRBD1 (6 bases). Trimming took 8 bases from V and 7 from J, leaving 18 bases between them. The CDR3 totals 14 residues. Looked up from germline, CDR1 is SNHLY and CDR2 is FYNNEI. CDR3 coding DNA: TGTGCCAGCGGAATACGACAGGCCCAAAATGAGCAGTTCTTC. The encoded protein is CASGIRQAQNEQFF.

This chain joins TRBV6-5 and TRBJ2-7, with D possibly TRBD1 on 6 matching bases. This CDR3 is 14 amino acids long. The germline V and J ends were trimmed by 6 bases and 9 bases, with 21 bases remaining between them. Per germline, CDR1 MNHEY and CDR2 SVGAGI. CDR3 loop: CASRPPGQGPGQYF. The CDR3 nucleotides read TGTGCCAGCAGACCGCCGGGACAAGGGCCTGGGCAGTACTTC.

The chain is built from TRBV6-5 and TRBJ2-5, with 8 bases that match TRBD2. The CDR3 spans 14 residues. Germline values: CDR1 MNHEY, CDR2 SVGAGI. Germline trimming cut 5 bases from V and 1 base from J; bases unmatched to any gene: 3. In DNA, the CDR3 is TGTGCCAGCAGTCCGACTAGCGTCCAAGAGACCCAGTACTTC. Translating gives CASSPTSVQETQYF.

The chain has TRBV5-4 and TRBJ1-2; 7 bases fit TRBD1. With V trimmed by 3 bases and J by 1 base, 6 bases remained unmatched. The CDR3 contains 15 residues. Germline values: CDR1 SGHNT, CDR2 YYREEE (reference sequence). The CDR3, as DNA: TGTGCCAGCAGCTCCCGACAGGGCTTTAACTATGGCTACACCTTC. This encodes CASSSRQGFNYGYTF.

J is TRBJ2-4 and V is TRBV19; 8 nucleotides align to TRBD1. CDR1 is LNHDA and CDR2 is SQIVND in the germline V gene (reference sequence). V gave up 8 bases and J gave up 9 bases; unmatched junction bases: 6. The CDR3 covers 12 residues. The CDR3 bases are TGTGCCAGTGGGACAGGAGGAGGCATTCAGTACTTC. It encodes CASGTGGGIQYF.

The V call is TRBV11-3, the J call TRBJ2-1; D gene uncertain. The germline CDR1 and CDR2 sequences are SGHNT and YENEEA. V was clipped by 2 bases and J by 5 bases, with 10 bases between them. This CDR3 spans 14 amino acids. The CDR3 loop reads CASSLQSSNNEQFF. The CDR3 DNA follows: TGTGCCAGCAGCTTACAATCCAGTAACAATGAGCAGTTCTTC.

This clone was observed a handful of times. The gene calls are TRBV18 and TRBJ1-4; a weak D match, TRBD1 (5 bases). CDR3 length equals 12 residues. Germline values: CDR1 KGHSH, CDR2 LQKENI. Trimming removed 8 bases at V and 4 bases at J, with 8 bases between. CDR3 residues: CASAGINEKLFF. In nucleotides, the CDR3 is TGTGCCAGCGCAGGGATTAATGAAAAACTGTTTTTT.

Regarding this clone: Other nucleotide sequences in the sample specify the same CDR3. The genes are TRBV19 and TRBJ2-2; 11 bases match TRBD2. The CDR3 covers 15 residues. Germline CDR1 is LNHDA and CDR2 is SQIVND (reference sequence). Germline trimming cut 3 bases from V and 4 bases from J; bases unmatched to any gene: 1. The CDR3 DNA follows: TGTGCCAGTAGTATCCTAGCGGGAGGCACCGGGGAGCTGTTTTTT. The encoded protein is CASSILAGGTGELFF.

This clone was detected a few times. The chain has TRBV7-2 and TRBJ2-3, with a weak D call TRBD2 (6 bases). V dropped 3 bases and J dropped 10 bases, with 8 bases sitting between them. Germline values: CDR1 SGHTA, CDR2 FQGNSA. This CDR3 spans 11 amino acids. In nucleotides, the CDR3 is TGTGCCAGCAGCTTGGAGGGTGCGCAGTATTTT. It codes for CASSLEGAQYF.

This rearrangement joins TRBV19 to TRBJ1-3, with no clear D. Trimming left V 4 bases short and J 7 bases short, with 14 bases between. Germline CDR1 LNHDA, CDR2 SQIVND (reference sequence). CDR3 length: 14 residues. The CDR3 DNA follows: TGTGCCAGTAGTACCACCGGCCTGCGGAACACCATATATTTT. Residues: CASSTTGLRNTIYF.

The DNA of the CDR3 is TGTGCCAGCAGTTTATCGCGGATCGCCGCCTACGAGCAGTACTTC. Its protein is CASSLSRIAAYEQYF. This chain connects TRBV27 to TRBJ2-7; D is undetermined. The CDR3 contains 15 residues. Between the trimmed V and J ends, which lost 0 bases and 2 bases, there was a span of 11 bases. Looked up from germline, CDR1 is MNHEY and CDR2 is SMNVEV (reference sequence).

V gene TRBV9 combines with J gene TRBJ2-1, with TRBD2 identical over 9 bases. Germline lookup yields CDR1 SGDLS and CDR2 YYNGEE. This CDR3 region has 17 residues. Trimming took 3 bases from V and 0 from J; bases not matched to a gene: 7. The CDR3: CASSGVAGEYSYNEQFF. In nucleotides, the CDR3 is TGTGCCAGCAGCGGCGTAGCGGGAGAGTACTCCTACAATGAGCAGTTCTTC.

The chain uses TRBV10-3 and TRBJ2-7, with TRBD2 identical over 7 bases. J was trimmed by 2 bases and V by 7 bases; bases with no gene match: 11. Germline V CDR1 and CDR2: ENHRY, SYGVKD. The CDR3 length is 15 residues. The CDR3 DNA reads TGTGCCATCACCCAGGGAAGCGGGACCGCCTACGAGCAGTACTTC. Protein: CAITQGSGTAYEQYF.

The rearrangement uses TRBV28 and TRBJ2-5; TRBD2 is a possible D gene (5 bases). Per the germline V gene, CDR1 is MDHEN and CDR2 is SYDVKM. This CDR3 spans 12 amino acids. Trimming pared 6 bases from V and 3 bases from J, leaving 8 bases between. In DNA, the CDR3 is TGTGCCAGCAGGCAGCGGAAAGAGACCCAGTACTTC. It yields the protein CASRQRKETQYF.

The V and J genes are TRBV4-1 and TRBJ2-5; D call uncertain. Trimming left V 1 base short and J 0 bases short, with 12 bases between. The germline gives CDR1 MGHRA, CDR2 YSYEKL. CDR3 length equals 16 residues. CDR3: CASSQGAGWDQETQYF. The CDR3 nucleotides read TGCGCCAGCAGCCAAGGGGCAGGTTGGGACCAAGAGACCCAGTACTTC.

This chain connects TRBV6-1 to TRBJ2-3; 10 bases are a match to TRBD2. This CDR3 spans 17 amino acids. Looked up from germline, CDR1 is MNHNS and CDR2 is SASEGT. V lost 2 bases and J lost 6; bases outside the gene matches: 11. CDR3 protein: CASSEIEASGRRDTQYF. Here the CDR3 DNA reads TGTGCCAGCAGTGAAATCGAGGCTAGCGGGAGAAGGGATACGCAGTATTTT.

Concerning this clone itself: Other DNA sequences within the sample encode an identical CDR3. CDR3 sequence reads: CASSPGTGAYNEQFF. In DNA, the CDR3 is TGTGCCAGCAGCCCCGGGACAGGAGCATACAATGAGCAGTTCTTC. The V call is TRBV5-4, the J call TRBJ2-1, with 8 bases lining up with TRBD1. This CDR3 comprises 15 residues. The ends lost 4 bases at V and 4 bases at J; junction bases unmatched: 7. Germline V CDR1 and CDR2: SGHNT, YYREEE (reference sequence).

The V call is TRBV7-9, the J call TRBJ2-7; 7 positions agree with TRBD2. Germline loops: CDR1 SEHNR, CDR2 FQNEAQ (reference sequence). The CDR3 length is 14 residues. V lost 2 bases to trimming and J lost 1 base; unmatched junction nucleotides: 2. The CDR3 coding sequence is TGTGCCAGCAGCTTAAGGCGGGAGTCCTACGAGCAGTACTTC. This translates into CASSLRRESYEQYF. Together with reference TRBV7-9 and TRBJ2-7, the CDR3 gives the full variable domain: DTGVSQNPRHKITKRGQNVTFRCDPISEHNRLYWYRQTLGQGPEFLTYFQNEAQLEKSRLLSDRFSAERPKGSFSTLEIQRTEQGDSAMYLCASSLRRESYEQYFGPGTRLTVT.

The V gene is TRBV18, the J gene TRBJ1-5, with TRBD1 as a possible D gene (5 bases). Per the germline V gene, CDR1 is KGHSH and CDR2 is LQKENI. The CDR3 has 14 residues. Trimming took 5 bases from V and 7 from J, leaving 15 bases between them. CDR3 sequence (DNA): TGTGCCAGCTCAGCGGACATCTCAACCCAGCCCCAGCATTTT. The encoded protein is CASSADISTQPQHF. Looking up the rest from reference TRBV18 and TRBJ1-5 gives the full variable domain: NAGVMQNPRHLVRRRGQEARLRCSPMKGHSHVYWYRQLPEEGLKFMVYLQKENIIDESGMPKERFSAEFPKEGPSILRIQQVVRGDSAAYFCASSADISTQPQHFGDGTRLSIL.

This clone was detected only once. The J gene is TRBJ2-1, the V gene TRBV7-9; tentatively, D is TRBD2 (5 bases). Germline-derived CDR1 and CDR2 are SEHNR and FQNEAQ (reference sequence). The CDR3 runs 16 residues. Trimming took off 4 bases at V and 0 bases at J, with 13 bases between the two ends. The DNA for the CDR3 is TGTGCCAGCAGCTCCCCCCCCCTAGCCTCCTACAATGAGCAGTTCTTC. Residues: CASSSPPLASYNEQFF.

This clone was found a few times. The V call is TRBV5-4, the J call TRBJ1-6, with 7 bases aligning to TRBD1. Germline lookup yields CDR1 SGHNT and CDR2 YYREEE (reference sequence). The junction had 5 bases not matched to a gene; V was cut back by 1 base and J by 7 bases. The CDR3 sequence is 15 residues long. In DNA, the CDR3 is TGTGCCAGCAGCTTGCAGCCAGGGGGGAATTCACCCCTCCACTTT. It translates to CASSLQPGGNSPLHF.

The chain recombines TRBV5-4 with TRBJ2-1; D possibly corresponds to TRBD1 (5 bases). Deletions cut 0 bases from V and 0 bases from J, with 7 bases between. The CDR3 loop spans 15 amino acids. The germline CDR1 and CDR2 sequences are SGHNT and YYREEE (reference sequence). CDR3 nucleotide sequence: TGTGCCAGCAGCTTGGTCGGACACTCCTACAATGAGCAGTTCTTC. Translated, it gives CASSLVGHSYNEQFF. The variable domain in full, with the rest retrieved from reference TRBV5-4 and TRBJ2-1, is ETGVTQSPTHLIKTRGQQVTLRCSSQSGHNTVSWYQQALGQGPQFIFQYYREEENGRGNFPPRFSGLQFPNYSSELNVNALELDDSALYLCASSLVGHSYNEQFFGPGTRLTVL.

The chain employs TRBV18 and TRBJ2-1; 10 bases fit TRBD2. The germline CDR1 and CDR2 sequences are KGHSH and LQKENI. The CDR3 covers 15 residues. J lost 4 bases, V lost 3 bases, and 3 bases had no gene match. The CDR3 nucleotides read TGTGCCAGCTCACCGTCTAGCGGGAGTTACAATGAGCAGTTCTTC. It specifies CASSPSSGSYNEQFF.

J is TRBJ1-4 and V is TRBV28, with a weak D call TRBD1 (5 bases). The ends were cut back, 4 bases at V and 2 bases at J, with 11 bases in the middle. Germline CDR1 and CDR2: MDHEN and SYDVKM. The CDR3 loop spans 15 amino acids. In DNA, the CDR3 is TGTGCCAGCAGTTCCGGAGGGGCGACTAATGAAAAACTGTTTTTT. As protein: CASSSGGATNEKLFF.

The chain is built from TRBV9 and TRBJ2-5, with TRBD2 matching over 7 bases. V was pared by 3 bases and J by 0 bases, with 8 bases of the junction left unmatched. The CDR3 totals 16 residues. Germline CDR1 is SGDLS and CDR2 is YYNGEE. CDR3 sequence: CASSDGTIRYQETQYF. CDR3 coding DNA: TGTGCCAGCAGCGATGGGACTATCAGGTACCAAGAGACCCAGTACTTC.

The chain recombines TRBV19 with TRBJ1-2; 9 positions agree with TRBD1. V shed 5 bases and J 1 base; nucleotides not matched to a gene: 5. CDR3 length: 15 residues. In germline, CDR1 is LNHDA, CDR2 SQIVND (reference sequence). Here the CDR3 reads CASSPRTGDNYGYTF. For the CDR3, the DNA is TGTGCCAGTAGTCCTCGGACAGGGGATAACTATGGCTACACCTTC.